A single sample gave rise to the 18 T cell receptor beta chains below, sequenced in a study of blood T cell repertoires in COVID-19. Profiling relied on immunoSEQ multiplex PCR, and the TCRdb table lists in-frame clones only, not all of them. The sample lists about 200,000 clones; approximately 85% were seen once. The sequenced material came from peripheral blood. The receptor set was obtained from a woman of 80 years or more with acute or convalescent COVID-19.

The chain carries TRBV13 and TRBJ1-1, with TRBD1 identical over 10 bases. The CDR3 is made up of 14 amino acids. Unmatched junction bases numbered 5, after V lost 5 bases and J lost 5 bases. The germline gives CDR1 PRHDT, CDR2 FYEKMQ (reference sequence). Here the CDR3 DNA reads TGTGCCAGCAGCCTCCCGGGACAGGGGACTGAAGCTTTCTTT. Translated, it gives CASSLPGQGTEAFF. Looking up the rest from reference TRBV13 and TRBJ1-1 gives the full variable domain: AAGVIQSPRHLIKEKRETATLKCYPIPRHDTVYWYQQGPGQDPQFLISFYEKMQSDKGSIPDRFSAQQFSDYHSELNMSSLELGDSALYFCASSLPGQGTEAFFGQGTRLTVV.

The V and J genes are TRBV7-3 and TRBJ1-1, with D maybe TRBD1 (6 bases). The V gene lost 3 bases and the J gene lost 4 bases, with 18 bases spanning the gap. The CDR3 is 16 amino acids. Per the germline V gene, CDR1 is SGHTA and CDR2 is FQGTGA. The CDR3 bases are TGTGCCAGCAGCTTCACAACGCAGGGGCTAGGCACTGAAGCTTTCTTT. Protein product: CASSFTTQGLGTEAFF.

The gene calls are TRBV5-6 and TRBJ1-2; 10 bases line up with TRBD1. The V gene's germline CDR1 is SGHDT and CDR2 YYEEEE. The CDR3 runs to 15 residues. With 4 bases clipped from V and 7 bases from J, the junction kept 10 bases outside the gene matches. This chain's CDR3 is CASSLRQTGGFGYTF. As DNA, the CDR3 is TGTGCCAGCAGCCTCCGCCAGACAGGGGGCTTTGGCTACACCTTC. Full variable domain (remainder filled in from reference TRBV5-6 and TRBJ1-2): DAGVTQSPTHLIKTRGQQVTLRCSPKSGHDTVSWYQQALGQGPQFIFQYYEEEERQRGNFPDRFSGHQFPNYSSELNVNALLLGDSALYLCASSLRQTGGFGYTFGSGTRLTVV.

The CDR3 coding sequence is TGCGCCAGCAGCCATGACCCCCACGGGAGGCCTAATGAAAAACTGTTTTTT. It translates to CASSHDPHGRPNEKLFF. The rearrangement joins TRBV4-3 to TRBJ1-4; D unclear. Trimming took off 3 bases at V and 3 bases at J, with 17 bases between the two ends. Germline values: CDR1 LGHNA, CDR2 YSLEER. This CDR3 has 17 amino acids.

The rearrangement links TRBV18 to TRBJ2-1; tentative D call: TRBD2 (6 bases). This CDR3 has 12 residues. Trimming removed 10 bases from V and 8 bases from J, with 15 bases in between. Germline V gene data show CDR1 as KGHSH and CDR2 as LQKENI. In nucleotides, the CDR3 is TGTGCCACCTCGGAGGGCTGGGATGAGCAGTTCTTC. It yields the protein CATSEGWDEQFF.

The chain has TRBV6-5 and TRBJ1-4, with D possibly being TRBD1 (5 bases). The V end was cut by 4 bases, the J end by 7 bases, with 13 bases between. CDR1 MNHEY and CDR2 SVGAGI come from the germline V gene. CDR3 size: 14 residues. CDR3: CASSFGGGGEKLFF. The CDR3 DNA reads TGTGCCAGCAGTTTCGGGGGGGGTGGTGAAAAACTGTTTTTT.

V gene TRBV18 combines with J gene TRBJ1-2; 7 nucleotides align to TRBD1. CDR3 size: 15 residues. Germline V lookup: CDR1 KGHSH, CDR2 LQKENI. Losses at the gene ends were 4 bases for V and 6 bases for J; bases not matched to a gene: 11. CDR3 nucleotide sequence: TGTGCCAGCTCACTTCCAGGTCAGGGGGAACATGGCTACACCTTC. Its protein is CASSLPGQGEHGYTF.

CDR3 DNA: TGTGCCAGCAGCTTCGGGGGGTCGGGCAATCAGCCCCAGCATTTT. Its protein is CASSFGGSGNQPQHF. V is TRBV5-5 and J is TRBJ1-5, with D maybe TRBD1 (5 bases). Trimming stripped 2 bases from V and 2 bases from J, with 11 bases between. Germline V gene data show CDR1 as SGHKS and CDR2 as YYEKEE (reference sequence). This CDR3 comprises 15 residues.

V and J are TRBV20-1 and TRBJ2-7; 14 bases line up with TRBD2. Germline V gene lookup returns CDR1 DFQATT and CDR2 SNEGSKA (reference sequence). CDR3 length equals 16 residues. The V gene end was trimmed by 3 bases and the J gene end by 5 bases; junction bases not matched to a gene: 9. For the CDR3, the DNA is TGCAGTGCTAGTCTGGTAGTGGGACTAGCGGGAGACGAGCAGTACTTC. Protein product: CSASLVVGLAGDEQYF.

This clone was seen a few times. This sequence joins TRBV2 and TRBJ1-6; TRBD1 aligns across 8 bases. This CDR3 spans 16 amino acids. Trimming at V came to 1 base and at J to 11 bases, leaving 10 bases not matched to a gene. Germline V gene data show CDR1 as SNHLY and CDR2 as FYNNEI. The CDR3 bases are TGTGCCAGCAGTGAAGGCGGTCACAGGGGGACGCCACCCCTCCACTTT. Residues: CASSEGGHRGTPPLHF. The full variable domain, with the rest looked up from reference TRBV2 and TRBJ1-6, is EPEVTQTPSHQVTQMGQEVILRCVPISNHLYFYWYRQILGQKVEFLVSFYNNEISEKSEIFDDQFSVERPDGSNFTLKIRSTKLEDSAMYFCASSEGGHRGTPPLHFGNGTRLTVT.

The gene calls are TRBV27 and TRBJ1-4, with a tentative D call TRBD1 (6 bases). Germline CDR1 MNHEY, CDR2 SMNVEV (reference sequence). The CDR3 covers 18 residues. Deletions cut 5 bases from V and 3 bases from J, with 22 bases between. CDR3 in DNA: TGTGCCAGCAGTCAACAGGGAGGGCTAAGGGTTTCTAATGAAAAACTGTTTTTT. Residues: CASSQQGGLRVSNEKLFF.

The rearrangement uses TRBV7-3 and TRBJ2-3, with 7 nucleotides matching TRBD2. The CDR3 is made up of 14 amino acids. The V gene's germline CDR1 is SGHTA and CDR2 FQGTGA. V trimming: 4 bases; J trimming: 2 bases; junction bases outside the gene matches: 3. CDR3 nucleotides: TGTGCCAGCAGCTCCAGGGACTACACAGATACGCAGTATTTT. This translates into CASSSRDYTDTQYF.

The chain joins TRBV6-6 to TRBJ2-3; the D gene is possibly TRBD1 (6 bases). Per germline, CDR1 MNHNY and CDR2 SVGAGI (reference sequence). V was shortened by 0 bases and J by 0 bases, with 7 bases between the two germline ends. This CDR3 is built from 15 residues. CDR3 coding DNA: TGTGCCAGCAGTTACTCCGACAGGAGCACAGATACGCAGTATTTT. Protein product: CASSYSDRSTDTQYF.

The chain carries TRBV24-1 and TRBJ2-2, with 11 bases matching TRBD2. The V gene end was trimmed by 2 bases and the J gene end by 10 bases; junction bases not matched to a gene: 5. CDR1 KGHDR and CDR2 SFDVKD come from the germline V gene. The CDR3 spans 15 residues. The CDR3 loop reads CATSDSLAGAVELFF. CDR3 DNA sequence: TGTGCCACCAGTGATTCACTAGCGGGAGCTGTGGAGCTGTTTTTT.

The rearrangement links TRBV21-1 to TRBJ1-2; TRBD1 is the table's D call and was not checked against the DNA. TRBV21-1 is given as a pseudogene. This CDR3 has 13 amino acids. The CDR3 DNA reads TGTGCCAGCAGCAAAGAGGGGAACAATGGCTACACCTTC. Protein: CASSKEGNNGYTF.

The chain couples TRBV27 to TRBJ1-1; D is ambiguous. The CDR3 is made up of 13 amino acids. The ends were cut back, 3 bases at V and 0 bases at J, with 5 bases in the middle. Germline CDR1 reads MNHEY; CDR2 reads SMNVEV (reference sequence). CDR3 sequence: CASSFVVNTEAFF. CDR3 nucleotides: TGTGCCAGCAGTTTTGTCGTGAACACTGAAGCTTTCTTT.

The chain employs TRBV5-1 and TRBJ2-3, with TRBD1 identical over 10 bases. The CDR3 has 15 amino acids. Trimming at V came to 4 bases and at J to 1 base, leaving 3 bases not matched to a gene. The V gene's germline CDR1 is SGHRS and CDR2 YFSETQ. For the CDR3, the DNA is TGCGCCAGCAGCCTCGGACAGGGGGGCACAGATACGCAGTATTTT. It codes for CASSLGQGGTDTQYF.

The chain couples TRBV6-1 to TRBJ1-1; 7 bases are a match to TRBD1. There are 17 residues in the CDR3. Germline V gene data show CDR1 as MNHNS and CDR2 as SASEGT. After removal of 2 bases from V and 3 bases from J, the junction contained 12 bases not matched to a gene. CDR3 sequence (DNA): TGTGCCAGCAGTGAATTAGGGGGCGCTTTATCGGACACTGAAGCTTTCTTT. It is translated as CASSELGGALSDTEAFF.